Listed here are 9 T cell receptor beta chains from one sample, sequenced in a study of cytotoxic CD8 clonotypes in ibrutinib-treated CLL. Assay used: immunoSEQ multiplex PCR; TCRdb lists only in-frame clones, some missing. Here the sample spans 200,000 or so clones, around 70% being singletons. Specimen: PBMCs, collected after 12 months of ibrutinib treatment. These TCRs come from a human donor with chronic lymphocytic leukemia.

This chain uses TRBV7-9 with TRBJ1-5; 7 bases agree with TRBD1. The CDR3 runs to 16 residues. Germline loops: CDR1 SEHNR, CDR2 FQNEAQ (reference sequence). V gave up 4 bases and J gave up 0 bases; unmatched junction bases: 6. CDR3 amino acids: CASSSNRGYSNQPQHF. CDR3 nucleotides: TGTGCCAGCAGCTCGAACAGGGGTTATAGCAATCAGCCCCAGCATTTT.

This clone has only a few counts. The chain joins TRBV2 to TRBJ1-6, with 8 positions matching TRBD1. The CDR3 covers 15 residues. Germline values: CDR1 SNHLY, CDR2 FYNNEI. The J segment lost 6 bases and the V segment lost 2 bases, leaving 3 bases of the junction unmatched. The CDR3 sequence is CASSEIDRGNSPLHF. The CDR3 bases are TGTGCCAGCAGTGAAATTGACAGGGGTAATTCACCCCTCCACTTT.

This clone was seen many times. The rearrangement links TRBV30 to TRBJ1-6; D is ambiguous. CDR1 and CDR2 from the germline V gene are GTSNPN and SVGIG (reference sequence). The ends were cut back, 0 bases at V and 3 bases at J, with 12 bases in the middle. The CDR3 covers 16 residues. The CDR3 loop is CAWSVGRARYNSPLHF. In nucleotides, the CDR3 is TGTGCCTGGAGTGTAGGCCGGGCCCGCTATAATTCACCCCTCCACTTT.

This chain uses TRBV6-5 with TRBJ2-7; a weak D match, TRBD1 (6 bases). Germline V gene lookup returns CDR1 MNHEY and CDR2 SVGAGI. This CDR3 spans 14 amino acids. The V end lost 6 bases, the J end lost 0 bases, and 12 bases lay between the germline ends. The DNA of the CDR3 is TGTGCCAGCAGCCGGGACACCACCTCCTACGAGCAGTACTTC. This sequence encodes CASSRDTTSYEQYF.

The sample holds one count of this clone. This chain joins TRBV6-1 and TRBJ1-1, with no clear D. With 6 bases removed from V and 2 bases from J, the gap between germline ends came to 13 bases. CDR3 length: 14 amino acids. The V gene's germline CDR1 is MNHNS and CDR2 SASEGT. The CDR3 loop reads CASSDAGYNTEAFF. DNA for the CDR3: TGTGCCAGCAGCGATGCGGGGTATAACACTGAAGCTTTCTTT.

The gene calls are TRBV27 and TRBJ1-4; TRBD1 matches at 10 bases. The J segment lost 11 bases and the V segment lost 6 bases, leaving 9 bases of the junction unmatched. The germline V gene encodes CDR1 MNHEY and CDR2 SMNVEV (reference sequence). The CDR3 spans 14 residues. The CDR3 region is CASRGDRGNHKLFF. The CDR3 region has the DNA TGTGCCAGCAGGGGGGACAGGGGAAATCATAAACTGTTTTTT. Variable domain in full (rest from reference TRBV27 and TRBJ1-4): EAQVTQNPRYLITVTGKKLTVTCSQNMNHEYMSWYRQDPGLGLRQIYYSMNVEVTDKGDVPEGYKVSRKEKRNFPLILESPSPNQTSLYFCASRGDRGNHKLFFGSGTQLSVL.

The chain is built from TRBV5-6 and TRBJ1-5; D may be TRBD1 (5 bases). The CDR3 runs to 15 residues. V lost 3 bases, J lost 0 bases, and 10 bases lay in between. The germline gives CDR1 SGHDT, CDR2 YYEEEE. The CDR3 DNA reads as TGTGCCAGCAGCTGGGGACCTTATAGCAATCAGCCCCAGCATTTT. As protein: CASSWGPYSNQPQHF.

The chain carries TRBV4-2 and TRBJ1-5; no reliable D call. Trimming took 1 base from V and 7 from J, leaving 17 bases between them. This CDR3 is built from 16 residues. Germline CDR1 LGHNA, CDR2 YNFKEQ. The CDR3 spells CASSQGVGFNGQPQHF. The CDR3 nucleotides read TGTGCCAGCAGCCAAGGGGTAGGGTTTAATGGACAGCCCCAGCATTTT.

CDR3 residues: CASSLVSGTTGSGANVLTF. In DNA form, the CDR3 reads TGTGCCAGCAGCTTAGTCTCCGGGACAACGGGGTCTGGGGCCAACGTCCTGACTTTC. V gene TRBV7-9 combines with J gene TRBJ2-6; D perhaps matches TRBD1 (6 bases). The V end lost 1 base, the J end lost 1 base, and 17 bases lay between the germline ends. The germline CDR1 and CDR2 sequences are SEHNR and FQNEAQ (reference sequence). CDR3 length: 19 residues.